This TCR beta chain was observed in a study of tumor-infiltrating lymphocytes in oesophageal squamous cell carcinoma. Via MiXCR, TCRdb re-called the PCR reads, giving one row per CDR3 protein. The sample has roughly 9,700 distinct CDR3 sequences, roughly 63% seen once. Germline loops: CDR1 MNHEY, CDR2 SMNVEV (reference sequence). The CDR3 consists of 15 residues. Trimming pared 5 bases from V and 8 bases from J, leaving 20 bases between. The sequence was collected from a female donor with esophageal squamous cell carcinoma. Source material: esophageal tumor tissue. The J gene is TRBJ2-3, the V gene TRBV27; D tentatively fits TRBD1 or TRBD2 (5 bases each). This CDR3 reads CASSPGRMRSGTQYF. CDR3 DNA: TGTGCCAGCAGTCCGGGACGAATGAGGTCAGGTACGCAGTATTTT.